Listed below are T cell receptor beta chains from one sample, sequenced in a study of Tregs in tolerant kidney transplant recipients. TCRdb keeps only in-frame clones here, not all; method: immunoSEQ multiplex PCR. This table has about 81,000 clones, roughly 91% appearing once. The sequencing used CD4+ T cells from blood (PBMCs), collected 24 months after the transplant. The receptor source for this set is a human patient who received a combined kidney and bone marrow transplant. The graft donor may be the source of some T cells. Each CDR3 is given with its conserved first and last residue. The D gene is left open where the match is weak. Expanded clones get a size class; other rows say once, few or many, or leave the size out.

cdr3_aa cdr3_nt d_call v_call clone_size j_call
CASSRDRQLSSGNTIYF TGCGCCAGCAGCCGAGACAGGCAACTTAGCTCTGGAAACACCATATATTTT NA TRBV4-1 NA TRBJ1-3
CASSPQGAPRTEAFF TGTGCCAGCAGCCCCCAGGGGGCCCCGAGGACTGAAGCTTTCTTT TRBD1 TRBV7-8 NA TRBJ1-1
CASSMGQIYGYTF TGTGCCAGCAGCATGGGACAGATCTATGGCTACACCTTC TRBD1 TRBV7-6 NA TRBJ1-2
CASSLYSSSGYTGELFF TGTGCCAGCAGCTTATACTCGTCTAGCGGATACACCGGGGAGCTGTTTTTT TRBD2 TRBV7-3 NA TRBJ2-2
CASRRQGAPGELFF TGTGCCAGCAGGAGACAGGGGGCTCCCGGGGAGCTGTTTTTT TRBD1 TRBV2 NA TRBJ2-2
CASSERLPSLFDTQYF TGTGCCAGCAGCGAGCGACTCCCCTCCCTATTTGATACGCAGTATTTT NA TRBV2 NA TRBJ2-3
CASSLSPSNQPQHF TGTGCCAGCAGTCTCAGTCCCTCCAATCAGCCCCAGCATTTT NA TRBV7-2 NA TRBJ1-5
CASSPTDRDGYTF TGTGCCAGTAGTCCCACGGACAGGGATGGCTACACCTTC TRBD1 TRBV19 NA TRBJ1-2
CSVSQGVWQPQHF TGCAGCGTTTCGCAGGGGGTGTGGCAGCCCCAGCATTTT TRBD1 TRBV29-1 NA TRBJ1-5
CASSLASTDTQYF TGTGCCAGCAGCTTGGCCTCCACAGATACGCAGTATTTT NA TRBV5-4 NA TRBJ2-3
CASSFGFRLGAPDGYTF TGTGCCAGCAGCTTTGGTTTTCGACTGGGGGCTCCTGACGGCTACACCTTC NA TRBV7-9 NA TRBJ1-2
CASSLLSGSAVTGELFF TGTGCCAGCAGCTTGCTTAGCGGGAGTGCGGTCACCGGGGAGCTGTTTTTT TRBD2 TRBV9 NA TRBJ2-2
CASSSPGTAIYEQYF TGTGCCAGCAGTTCCCCCGGGACAGCCATCTACGAGCAGTACTTC TRBD1 TRBV6-1 NA TRBJ2-7
CASSLVGTRNYGYTF TGCGCCAGCAGCTTGGTTGGGACAAGGAACTATGGCTACACCTTC NA TRBV5-1 NA TRBJ1-2
CASSLSRDSSEAFF TGTGCCAGCAGCTTATCTCGGGATTCCTCTGAAGCTTTCTTT NA TRBV7-9 NA TRBJ1-1
CAISERQGTYEQYF TGTGCCATCAGTGAACGTCAGGGCACCTACGAGCAGTACTTC NA TRBV10-3 once TRBJ2-7
CASSPNTGELFF TGTGCCAGCAGCCCTAACACCGGGGAGCTGTTTTTT NA TRBV11-3 NA TRBJ2-2
CASSEAIAGPNTGELFF TGCGCCAGCAGTGAGGCCATAGCGGGACCGAACACCGGGGAGCTGTTTTTT TRBD2 TRBV10-1 NA TRBJ2-2
CASSLSGGQNYEQYF TGTGCCAGCAGCTTAAGCGGGGGGCAAAACTACGAGCAGTACTTC TRBD2 TRBV11-2 NA TRBJ2-7
CASSVVGELDTQYF TGTGCCAGCAGCGTAGTCGGGGAGTTGGATACGCAGTATTTT NA TRBV9 NA TRBJ2-3
CASSRTGWDQPQHF TGTGCCAGCAGTCGGACAGGGTGGGATCAGCCCCAGCATTTT TRBD1 TRBV27 once TRBJ1-5
CASSEAGPNHGALAFF TGTGCCAGCAGTGAAGCTGGCCCCAACCATGGGGCACTCGCTTTCTTT NA TRBV6-1 NA TRBJ1-1
CAGTGTFYGYTF TGTGCCGGGACAGGGACTTTCTATGGCTACACCTTC TRBD1 TRBV30 NA TRBJ1-2
CASSQDRERGRSYEQYF TGCGCCAGCAGCCAAGACCGGGAGCGGGGGCGGTCCTACGAGCAGTACTTC TRBD2 TRBV4-3 NA TRBJ2-7
CASSLAFPPGNGYTF TGTGCCAGCAGCTTAGCCTTTCCTCCAGGGAATGGCTACACCTTC NA TRBV11-1 NA TRBJ1-2
CASSVDGGEAQYF TGTGCCAGCAGCGTAGACGGTGGTGAAGCGCAGTATTTT NA TRBV9 NA TRBJ2-3
CASSLGSRDGYTF TGTGCCAGCAGCTTGGGATCCAGGGATGGCTACACCTTC NA TRBV5-4 NA TRBJ1-2
CASSELAGYNEQFF TGTGCCAGCAGTGAATTAGCGGGGTACAATGAGCAGTTCTTC TRBD2 TRBV27 NA TRBJ2-1
CAIKNTGESYEQYF TGTGCCATCAAAAATACAGGGGAGTCCTACGAGCAGTACTTC TRBD1 TRBV10-3 few TRBJ2-7